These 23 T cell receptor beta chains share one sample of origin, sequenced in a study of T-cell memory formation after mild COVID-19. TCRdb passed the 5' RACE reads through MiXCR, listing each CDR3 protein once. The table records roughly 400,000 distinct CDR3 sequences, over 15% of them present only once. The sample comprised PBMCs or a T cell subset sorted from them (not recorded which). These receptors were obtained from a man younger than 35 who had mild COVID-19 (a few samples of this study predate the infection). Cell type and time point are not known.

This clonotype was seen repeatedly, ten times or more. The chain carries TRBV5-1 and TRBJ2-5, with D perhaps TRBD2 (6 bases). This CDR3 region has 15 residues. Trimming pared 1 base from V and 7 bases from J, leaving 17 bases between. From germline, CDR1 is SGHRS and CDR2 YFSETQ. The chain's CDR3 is CASSLISGGAGTQYF. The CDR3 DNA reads TGCGCCAGCAGCTTGATAAGTGGCGGGGCGGGGACCCAGTACTTC. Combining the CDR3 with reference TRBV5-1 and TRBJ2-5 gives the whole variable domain KAGVTQTPRYLIKTRGQQVTLSCSPISGHRSVSWYQQTPGQGLQFLFEYFSETQRNKGNFPGRFSGRQFSNSRSEMNVSTLELGDSALYLCASSLISGGAGTQYFGPGTRLLVL.

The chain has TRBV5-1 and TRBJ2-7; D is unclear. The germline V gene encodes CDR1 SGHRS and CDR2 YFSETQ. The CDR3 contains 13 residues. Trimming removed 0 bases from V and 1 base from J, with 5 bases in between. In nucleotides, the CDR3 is TGCGCCAGCAGCTTGGAACAGTCCTACGAGCAGTACTTC. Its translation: CASSLEQSYEQYF.

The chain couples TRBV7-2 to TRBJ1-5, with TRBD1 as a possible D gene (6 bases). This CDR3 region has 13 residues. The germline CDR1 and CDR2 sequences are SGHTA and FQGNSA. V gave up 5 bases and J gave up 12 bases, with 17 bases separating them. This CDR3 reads CASSLGGAELQHF. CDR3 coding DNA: TGTGCCAGCAGCCTAGGGGGGGCGGAGCTCCAGCATTTT.

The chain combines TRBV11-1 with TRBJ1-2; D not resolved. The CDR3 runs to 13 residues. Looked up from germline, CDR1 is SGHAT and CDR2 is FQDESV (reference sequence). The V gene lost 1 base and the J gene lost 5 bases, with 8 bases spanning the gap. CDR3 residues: CASSLEQGYGYTF. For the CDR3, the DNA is TGTGCCAGCAGCTTAGAACAAGGGTATGGCTACACCTTC.

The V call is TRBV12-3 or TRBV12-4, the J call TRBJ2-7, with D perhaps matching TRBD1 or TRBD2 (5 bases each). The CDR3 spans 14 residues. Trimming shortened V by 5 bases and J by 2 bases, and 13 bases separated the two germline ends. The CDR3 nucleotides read TGTGCCAGCAGTCTAACGGGACGTACCTACGAGCAGTACTTC. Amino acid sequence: CASSLTGRTYEQYF.

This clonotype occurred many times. The CDR3 nucleotides are TGCAGCGTGGGGCGGGGGGGAAGCTCCTACAATGAGCAGTTCTTC. This encodes CSVGRGGSSYNEQFF. This rearrangement joins TRBV29-1 to TRBJ2-1, with 9 bases matching TRBD2. The ends lost 6 bases at V and 0 bases at J; junction bases unmatched: 6. The CDR3 runs 15 residues. Germline lookup yields CDR1 SQVTM and CDR2 ANQGSEA.

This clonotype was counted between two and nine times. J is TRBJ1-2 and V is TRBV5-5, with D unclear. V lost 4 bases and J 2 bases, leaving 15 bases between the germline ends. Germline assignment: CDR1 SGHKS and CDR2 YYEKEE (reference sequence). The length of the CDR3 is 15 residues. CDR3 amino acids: CASSQNAEVNYGYTF. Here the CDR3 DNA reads TGTGCCAGCAGCCAAAATGCGGAAGTAAACTATGGCTACACCTTC.

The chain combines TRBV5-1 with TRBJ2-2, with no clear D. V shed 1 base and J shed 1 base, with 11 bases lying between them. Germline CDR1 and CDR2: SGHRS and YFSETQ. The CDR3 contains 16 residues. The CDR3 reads CASSLRVSENTGELFF. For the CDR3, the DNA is TGCGCCAGCAGCTTGCGTGTTAGTGAGAACACCGGGGAGCTGTTTTTT.

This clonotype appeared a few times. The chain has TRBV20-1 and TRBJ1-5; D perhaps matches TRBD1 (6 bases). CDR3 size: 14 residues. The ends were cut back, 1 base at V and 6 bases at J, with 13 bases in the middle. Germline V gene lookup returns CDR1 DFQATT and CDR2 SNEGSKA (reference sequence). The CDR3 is CSARVGGVTQPQHF. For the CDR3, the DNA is TGCAGTGCTAGAGTAGGGGGTGTCACTCAGCCCCAGCATTTT.

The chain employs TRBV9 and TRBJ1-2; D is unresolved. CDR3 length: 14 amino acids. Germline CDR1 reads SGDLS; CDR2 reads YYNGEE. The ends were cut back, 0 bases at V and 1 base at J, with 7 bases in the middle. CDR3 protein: CASSVDGGNYGYTF. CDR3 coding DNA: TGTGCCAGCAGCGTAGATGGCGGTAACTATGGCTACACCTTC.

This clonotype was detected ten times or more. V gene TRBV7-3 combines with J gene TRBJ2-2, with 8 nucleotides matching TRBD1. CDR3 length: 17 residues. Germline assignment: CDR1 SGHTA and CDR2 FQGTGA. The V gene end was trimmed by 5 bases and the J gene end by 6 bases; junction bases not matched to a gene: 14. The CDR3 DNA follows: TGTGCCAGCAGCCACCTACCGGGACAGGAGAGCCCCGGGGAGCTGTTTTTT. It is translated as CASSHLPGQESPGELFF.

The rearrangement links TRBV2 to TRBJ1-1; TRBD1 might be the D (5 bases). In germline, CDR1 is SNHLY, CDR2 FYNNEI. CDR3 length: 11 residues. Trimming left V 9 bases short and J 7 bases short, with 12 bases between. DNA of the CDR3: TGTGCCAGAAGGTTCGGGGGTGAAGCTTTCTTT. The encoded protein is CARRFGGEAFF.

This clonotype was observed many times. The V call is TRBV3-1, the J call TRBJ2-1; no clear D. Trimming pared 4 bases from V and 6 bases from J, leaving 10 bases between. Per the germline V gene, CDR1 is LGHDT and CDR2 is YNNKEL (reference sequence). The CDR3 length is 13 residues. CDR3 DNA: TGTGCCAGCAGCCGGACGTCCGCCAATGAGCAGTTCTTC. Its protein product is CASSRTSANEQFF.

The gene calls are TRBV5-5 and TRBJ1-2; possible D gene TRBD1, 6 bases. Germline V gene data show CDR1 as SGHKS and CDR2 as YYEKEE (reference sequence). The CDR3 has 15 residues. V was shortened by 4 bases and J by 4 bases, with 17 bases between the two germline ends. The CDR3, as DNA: TGTGCCAGCAGCCCGAAGGGGGGTTTAGGCTATGGCTACACCTTC. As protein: CASSPKGGLGYGYTF.

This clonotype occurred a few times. The CDR3 loop reads CASSLVQGGIGGELFF. CDR3 bases: TGTGCCAGCAGTTTGGTGCAGGGGGGGATCGGCGGGGAGCTGTTTTTT. The V gene is TRBV12-3 or TRBV12-4, the J gene TRBJ2-2; D is perhaps TRBD1 or TRBD2 (7 bases each). The CDR3 has 16 residues. Trimming took off 3 bases at V and 7 bases at J, with 18 bases between the two ends.

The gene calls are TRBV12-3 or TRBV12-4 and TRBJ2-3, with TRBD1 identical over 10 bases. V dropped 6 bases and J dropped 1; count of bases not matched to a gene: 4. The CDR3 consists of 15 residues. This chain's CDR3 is CASRAGQGGTDTQYF. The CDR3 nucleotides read TGTGCCAGCAGAGCCGGACAGGGGGGCACAGATACGCAGTATTTT.

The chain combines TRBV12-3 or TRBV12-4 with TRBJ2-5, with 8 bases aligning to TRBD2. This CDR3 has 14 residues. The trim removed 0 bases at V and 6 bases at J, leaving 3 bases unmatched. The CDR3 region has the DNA TGTGCCAGCAGTTTAGCACGGGGGGGAAAGACCCAGTACTTC. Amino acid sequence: CASSLARGGKTQYF.

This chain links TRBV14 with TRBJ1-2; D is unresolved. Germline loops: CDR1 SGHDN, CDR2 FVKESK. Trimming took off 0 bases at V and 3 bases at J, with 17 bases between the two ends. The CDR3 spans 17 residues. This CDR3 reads CASSQDAGRRVDYGYTF. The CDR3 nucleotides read TGTGCCAGCAGCCAAGATGCCGGACGGAGGGTTGACTATGGCTACACCTTC.

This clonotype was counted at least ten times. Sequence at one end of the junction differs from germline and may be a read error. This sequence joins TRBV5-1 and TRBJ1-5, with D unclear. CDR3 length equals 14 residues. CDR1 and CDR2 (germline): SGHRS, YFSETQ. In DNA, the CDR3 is TGTGCCAGCAGCTTGGAAGGTAGCAATCAGCCCCAGCATTTT. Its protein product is CASSLEGSNQPQHF.

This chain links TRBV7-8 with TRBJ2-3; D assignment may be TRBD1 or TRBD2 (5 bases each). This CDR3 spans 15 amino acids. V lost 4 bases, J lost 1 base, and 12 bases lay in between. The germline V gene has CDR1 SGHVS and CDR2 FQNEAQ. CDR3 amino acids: CASSWLVGGTDTQYF. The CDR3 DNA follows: TGTGCCAGCAGCTGGCTTGTGGGGGGCACAGATACGCAGTATTTT.

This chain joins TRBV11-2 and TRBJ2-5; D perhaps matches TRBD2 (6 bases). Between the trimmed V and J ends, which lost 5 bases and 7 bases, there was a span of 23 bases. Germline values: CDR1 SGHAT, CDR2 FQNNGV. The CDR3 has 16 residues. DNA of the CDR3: TGTGCCAGCAGCCCCTACCGCGGGACCCCTGGGGGGACCCAGTACTTC. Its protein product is CASSPYRGTPGGTQYF. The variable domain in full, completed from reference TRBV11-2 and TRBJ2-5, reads EAGVAQSPRYKIIEKRQSVAFWCNPISGHATLYWYQQILGQGPKLLIQFQNNGVVDDSQLPKDRFSAERLKGVDSTLKIQPAKLEDSAVYLCASSPYRGTPGGTQYFGPGTRLLVL.

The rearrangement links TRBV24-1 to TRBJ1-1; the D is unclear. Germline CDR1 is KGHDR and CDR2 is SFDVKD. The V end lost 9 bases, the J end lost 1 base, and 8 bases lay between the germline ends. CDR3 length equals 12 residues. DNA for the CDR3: TGTGCCACCCATGACGGGAACACTGAAGCTTTCTTT. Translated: CATHDGNTEAFF.

The CDR3 protein is CASRETGLAVGTQYF. The CDR3 region has the DNA TGTGCCAGCAGAGAGACGGGACTAGCGGTGGGTACGCAGTATTTT. The chain employs TRBV6-5 and TRBJ2-3, with 11 bases matching TRBD2. With V trimmed by 6 bases and J by 8 bases, 10 bases remained unmatched. The CDR3 spans 15 residues. Germline CDR1 reads MNHEY; CDR2 reads SVGAGI.